These 24 T cell receptor beta chains share one sample of origin, sequenced in a study of radiation and T cells in renal cell carcinoma. The data were produced by immunoSEQ multiplex PCR, yet TCRdb's version contains in-frame clones alone and is incomplete. The sample has approximately 110,000 clones, roughly four fifths seen once. As for time point: baseline pretreatment blood. Treatment meaning: 15 Gy SBRT to primary tumor, nephrectomy 4 weeks later. The sequences come from blood, collected from a patient whose treatment included radiotherapy and nephrectomy. All receptors derive from a woman aged 55 to 70 with renal cell carcinoma.

This chain uses TRBV5-1 with TRBJ1-2; tentatively, D is TRBD1 (6 bases). CDR1 and CDR2 from the germline V gene are SGHRS and YFSETQ. This CDR3 has 15 residues. Trimming cost V 4 bases and J 0 bases, with 13 bases left between them. CDR3 sequence (DNA): TGCGCCAGCAGCCCGCGGGACATCTCTAACTATGGCTACACCTTC. Encoded protein: CASSPRDISNYGYTF.

The rearrangement joins TRBV6-5 to TRBJ2-5; 8 bases line up with TRBD1. With the DNA end fitting TRBJ2-7 better, the J assignment may be wrong. This CDR3 comprises 15 residues. From germline, CDR1 is MNHEY and CDR2 SVGAGI. The CDR3 sequence: CASSPGRTGTGEQYF. The CDR3 DNA reads as TGTGCCAGCAGCCCCGGCCGGACTGGGACAGGCGAGCAGTACTTC.

The chain combines TRBV6-1 with TRBJ1-1; D not certain. Trimming left V 4 bases short and J 1 base short, with 13 bases between. Germline V CDR1 and CDR2: MNHNS, SASEGT. This CDR3 contains 15 residues. The CDR3 is CASSVVLGQNTEAFF. The CDR3 DNA reads TGTGCCAGCAGTGTTGTCCTAGGGCAGAACACTGAAGCTTTCTTT.

This CDR3 reads CASSLLGVEAFF. Here the CDR3 DNA reads TGTGCCAGCAGCTTATTGGGGGTTGAGGCTTTCTTT. The chain carries TRBV11-1 and TRBJ1-1; TRBD1 is a possible D gene (5 bases). Between the trimmed V and J ends, which lost 2 bases and 11 bases, there was a span of 12 bases. CDR1 and CDR2 (germline): SGHAT, FQDESV (reference sequence). The CDR3 contains 12 residues.

V usage is TRBV6-5 and J usage is TRBJ2-7, with a possible D match to TRBD1 (6 bases). This CDR3 region has 13 residues. Germline V gene data show CDR1 as MNHEY and CDR2 as SVGAGI. The V end lost 2 bases, the J end lost 3 bases, and 8 bases lay between the germline ends. CDR3 coding DNA: TGTGCCAGCAGTTACGTACAGGGCTACGAGCAGTACTTC. Amino acids: CASSYVQGYEQYF.

This chain joins TRBV7-8 and TRBJ1-1; TRBD1 might be the D (5 bases). V was cut by 8 bases and J by 4 bases, with 14 bases left in between. The CDR3 runs 13 residues. Per germline, CDR1 SGHVS and CDR2 FQNEAQ. The CDR3 spells CASRKEGSTEAFF. DNA of the CDR3: TGTGCCAGCCGTAAGGAGGGGAGCACTGAAGCTTTCTTT.

The J gene is TRBJ2-3, the V gene TRBV9; D is ambiguous. This CDR3 is 13 amino acids long. The V end was cut by 0 bases, the J end by 5 bases, with 7 bases between. Germline CDR1 reads SGDLS; CDR2 reads YYNGEE. CDR3 nucleotide sequence: TGTGCCAGCAGCGTAGAGAGTGAAGATACGCAGTATTTT. Translating gives CASSVESEDTQYF.

The J gene is TRBJ2-6, the V gene TRBV19; 8 bases fit TRBD1. V shed 7 bases and J 2 bases; nucleotides not matched to a gene: 10. CDR1 and CDR2 from the germline V gene are LNHDA and SQIVND (reference sequence). There are 17 residues in the CDR3. The chain's CDR3 is CASTDRGRSAGANVLTF. The CDR3 DNA reads as TGTGCCAGTACAGACAGGGGAAGATCTGCTGGGGCCAACGTCCTGACTTTC.

The J gene is TRBJ2-5, the V gene TRBV5-1; D call uncertain. Germline CDR1 SGHRS, CDR2 YFSETQ. The CDR3 has 14 amino acids. The germline V and J ends were trimmed by 2 bases and 4 bases, with 12 bases remaining between them. This chain's CDR3 is CASSFRTDRETQYF. CDR3 nucleotides: TGCGCCAGCAGCTTCCGAACCGATCGAGAGACCCAGTACTTC.

This clone occurred once. The J gene is TRBJ1-2, the V gene TRBV5-6; D is undetermined. CDR3 size: 13 residues. Looked up from germline, CDR1 is SGHDT and CDR2 is YYEEEE. V was clipped by 0 bases and J by 8 bases, with 11 bases between them. The DNA of the CDR3 is TGTGCCAGCAGCTTGGTTGGCGGAGGCGGCTACACCTTC. Translating gives CASSLVGGGGYTF.

This clone was detected a few times. At the DNA level, this CDR3 is encoded by other sequences in the same sample as well. The rearrangement uses TRBV20-1 and TRBJ1-1; D possibly corresponds to TRBD1 (6 bases). This CDR3 has 11 residues. Germline V gives CDR1 DFQATT, CDR2 SNEGSKA (reference sequence). V lost 1 base, J lost 9 bases, and 9 bases lay in between. The CDR3 bases are TGCAGTGCTAGAGGAGGGGGGAAAGCTTTCTTT. This translates into CSARGGGKAFF.

The gene calls are TRBV7-9 and TRBJ2-1, with a weak D call TRBD1 (5 bases). V lost 5 bases, J lost 1 base, and 21 bases lay in between. CDR1 is SEHNR and CDR2 is FQNEAQ in the germline V gene (reference sequence). The CDR3 is 18 residues long. The CDR3 loop reads CASSSSSRSAGSYNEQFF. In nucleotides, the CDR3 is TGTGCCAGCAGCAGTTCATCAAGAAGCGCAGGGTCCTACAATGAGCAGTTCTTC.

The chain is built from TRBV18 and TRBJ2-1; D may be TRBD2 (5 bases). Trimming took 1 base from V and 9 from J, leaving 10 bases between them. Germline CDR1 reads KGHSH; CDR2 reads LQKENI. CDR3 length equals 13 residues. This CDR3 reads CASSPQGGLEQFF. The CDR3, as DNA: TGTGCCAGCTCACCACAAGGCGGGCTTGAGCAGTTCTTC. The whole variable domain, filled in from reference TRBV18 and TRBJ2-1, reads NAGVMQNPRHLVRRRGQEARLRCSPMKGHSHVYWYRQLPEEGLKFMVYLQKENIIDESGMPKERFSAEFPKEGPSILRIQQVVRGDSAAYFCASSPQGGLEQFFGPGTRLTVL.

The rearrangement joins TRBV9 to TRBJ1-4; D ambiguous. The CDR3 sequence is 14 residues long. Trimming took 3 bases from V and 7 from J, leaving 13 bases between them. CDR1 and CDR2 from the germline V gene are SGDLS and YYNGEE. Written as DNA, the CDR3 is TGTGCCAGCAGCGCATCTGGGGTCGGTGAAAAACTGTTTTTT. Protein product: CASSASGVGEKLFF.

This clone was observed a single time. The chain combines TRBV2 with TRBJ2-2, with D uncertain. CDR3 size: 16 residues. Deletions cut 8 bases from V and 2 bases from J, with 18 bases between. From germline, CDR1 is SNHLY and CDR2 FYNNEI. In DNA, the CDR3 is TGTGCCAGCGGGAAAAGGGAAGGATTCAACACCGGGGAGCTGTTTTTT. It encodes CASGKREGFNTGELFF.

V gene TRBV19 combines with J gene TRBJ2-7; no clear D gene. The CDR3 length is 15 residues. From germline, CDR1 is LNHDA and CDR2 SQIVND (reference sequence). V lost 1 base and J lost 4, with 14 bases in between. The CDR3 sequence is CASSIAGRFTYEQYF. In DNA form, the CDR3 reads TGTGCCAGTAGTATAGCTGGACGGTTCACTTACGAGCAGTACTTC.

This chain links TRBV18 with TRBJ2-2; 10 positions match TRBD2. Losses at the gene ends were 6 bases for V and 1 base for J; bases not matched to a gene: 2. CDR1 KGHSH and CDR2 LQKENI come from the germline V gene. There are 15 residues in the CDR3. CDR3 nucleotide sequence: TGTGCCAGCTCCCCTAGCGGGGGGAACACCGGGGAGCTGTTTTTT. This codes for CASSPSGGNTGELFF.

V is TRBV30 and J is TRBJ2-5; TRBD1 is a possible D gene (5 bases). The J call may be incorrect, as the DNA end agrees better with TRBJ2-7. Germline V CDR1 and CDR2: GTSNPN, SVGIG (reference sequence). This CDR3 is built from 14 residues. The CDR3 loop reads CAWSVQDNSYEQYF. CDR3 DNA: TGTGCCTGGAGTGTACAGGACAACTCCTACGAGCAGTACTTC.

This clone appeared a single time. CDR3 loop: CASSKLSGISQGEAFF. The CDR3 bases are TGTGCCAGTAGTAAACTATCGGGAATTTCCCAAGGTGAAGCTTTCTTT. V gene TRBV19 combines with J gene TRBJ1-1; the D is unclear. The CDR3 totals 16 residues. With 4 bases removed from V and 7 bases from J, the gap between germline ends came to 22 bases. The germline gives CDR1 LNHDA, CDR2 SQIVND (reference sequence). Supplemented by reference TRBV19 and TRBJ1-1, the full variable domain reads DGGITQSPKYLFRKEGQNVTLSCEQNLNHDAMYWYRQDPGQGLRLIYYSQIVNDFQKGDIAEGYSVSREKKESFPLTVTSAQKNPTAFYLCASSKLSGISQGEAFFGQGTRLTVV.

The chain carries TRBV6-5 and TRBJ1-1; D is uncertain. V was shortened by 2 bases and J by 2 bases, with 9 bases between the two germline ends. CDR1 MNHEY and CDR2 SVGAGI come from the germline V gene. CDR3 length: 14 amino acids. In DNA, the CDR3 is TGTGCCAGCAGTTACCGTGGCAGTAACACTGAAGCTTTCTTT. Its protein product is CASSYRGSNTEAFF.

V gene TRBV5-6 combines with J gene TRBJ1-2; weak D call: TRBD1 (6 bases). The CDR3 has 15 residues. Trimming stripped 0 bases from V and 3 bases from J, with 12 bases between. The germline V gene has CDR1 SGHDT and CDR2 YYEEEE. For the CDR3, the DNA is TGTGCCAGCAGCTTGGGGATGCAGGGGTACTATGGCTACACCTTC. This translates into CASSLGMQGYYGYTF.

This clone was detected only once. The CDR3 region is CASSHGVLGETQYF. CDR3 in DNA: TGCGCCAGCAGTCATGGCGTTTTGGGGGAGACCCAGTACTTC. V gene TRBV4-1 combines with J gene TRBJ2-5; D not resolved. CDR1 and CDR2 from the germline V gene are MGHRA and YSYEKL. Trimming removed 6 bases from V and 5 bases from J, with 16 bases in between. This CDR3 spans 14 amino acids.

The rearrangement joins TRBV7-9 to TRBJ1-2; no firm D call. The length of the CDR3 is 15 residues. Trimming stripped 5 bases from V and 4 bases from J, with 17 bases between. Germline V gene sequence: CDR1 SEHNR, CDR2 FQNEAQ (reference sequence). CDR3: CASSRSAAESYGYTF. The CDR3 DNA sequence: TGTGCCAGCAGCAGGAGTGCGGCCGAAAGCTATGGCTACACCTTC.

The CDR3 spells CASSHPDLNTEAFF. The CDR3 bases are TGCGCCAGCAGTCACCCCGACTTGAACACTGAAGCTTTCTTT. The rearrangement uses TRBV23-1 and TRBJ1-1; no clear D gene. TRBV23-1 belongs to the ORF category, with a function that is uncertain. This CDR3 has 14 amino acids. Trimming took off 3 bases at V and 0 bases at J, with 8 bases between the two ends.